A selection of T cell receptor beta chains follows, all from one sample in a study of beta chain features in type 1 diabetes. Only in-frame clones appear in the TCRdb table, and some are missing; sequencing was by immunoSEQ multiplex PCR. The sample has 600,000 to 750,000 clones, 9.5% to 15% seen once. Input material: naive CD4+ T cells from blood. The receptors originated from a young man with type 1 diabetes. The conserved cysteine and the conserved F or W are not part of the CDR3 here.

CDR3 protein: ASSLRGPYNSPLH
V gene: TRBV5-8
J gene: TRBJ1-6

CDR3 protein: ASSPTSSLETQY
V gene: TRBV4-2
J gene: TRBJ2-5

CDR3 protein: ALTQGLRDTQY
V gene: TRBV5-4
J gene: TRBJ2-3

CDR3 protein: ACTQTGAGNTIY
V gene: TRBV30
J gene: TRBJ1-3

CDR3 protein: ASSLPTAANEKLF
V gene: TRBV5-6
J gene: TRBJ1-4

CDR3 protein: ASSHRRQGEINTEAF
V gene: TRBV27
J gene: TRBJ1-1

CDR3 protein: ASSQGAGGYNEQF
V gene: TRBV4-2
J gene: TRBJ2-1

CDR3 protein: ASSSAPASLEQF
V gene: TRBV11-2
J gene: TRBJ2-1

CDR3 protein: SVAVQTSNYGYT
V gene: TRBV29-1
J gene: TRBJ1-2

CDR3 protein: ASSQGTGAYGGYT
V gene: TRBV27
J gene: TRBJ1-2

CDR3 protein: ASSLTIEGQGIGTNEKLF
V gene: TRBV27
J gene: TRBJ1-4

CDR3 protein: ASSLGREGEQY
V gene: TRBV28
J gene: TRBJ2-7

CDR3 protein: AWSLQGAQPQH
V gene: TRBV30
J gene: TRBJ1-5

CDR3 protein: ASKVGQGGPGELF
V gene: TRBV7-9
J gene: TRBJ2-2

CDR3 protein: ASSLKANTGELF
V gene: TRBV11-2
J gene: TRBJ2-2

CDR3 protein: ASGLGTGDVRQETQY
V gene: TRBV12-5
J gene: TRBJ2-5

CDR3 protein: ASGNYNQPQH
V gene: TRBV28
J gene: TRBJ1-5

CDR3 protein: ASSQRGSGELF
V gene: TRBV4-1
J gene: TRBJ2-2

CDR3 protein: ASSVGQETNSPLH
V gene: TRBV9
J gene: TRBJ1-6

CDR3 protein: SATSGETQY
V gene: TRBV20-1
J gene: TRBJ2-5

CDR3 protein: ASSLGVRLVEQY
V gene: TRBV6-6
J gene: TRBJ2-7

CDR3 protein: AISAIQGGSSPLH
V gene: TRBV10-3
J gene: TRBJ1-6

CDR3 protein: ASSLDRGHEKLF
V gene: TRBV5-4
J gene: TRBJ1-4

CDR3 protein: ASSLMTGPWDEQF
V gene: TRBV11-2
J gene: TRBJ2-1

CDR3 protein: ASSAQSTNEKLF
V gene: TRBV2
J gene: TRBJ1-4

CDR3 protein: SVVGQINEQY
V gene: TRBV29-1
J gene: TRBJ2-7

CDR3 protein: AWSVSGELF
V gene: TRBV30
J gene: TRBJ2-2

CDR3 protein: SVLRTVDPF
V gene: TRBV29-1
J gene: TRBJ2-1

CDR3 protein: ASSLQGQGATEAF
V gene: TRBV5-1
J gene: TRBJ1-1

CDR3 protein: ASSFSGEGDYEQY
V gene: TRBV7-9
J gene: TRBJ2-7

CDR3 protein: ASSVGGDSISYEQY
V gene: TRBV9
J gene: TRBJ2-7

CDR3 protein: ASSPDLSGNEQF
V gene: TRBV18
J gene: TRBJ2-1